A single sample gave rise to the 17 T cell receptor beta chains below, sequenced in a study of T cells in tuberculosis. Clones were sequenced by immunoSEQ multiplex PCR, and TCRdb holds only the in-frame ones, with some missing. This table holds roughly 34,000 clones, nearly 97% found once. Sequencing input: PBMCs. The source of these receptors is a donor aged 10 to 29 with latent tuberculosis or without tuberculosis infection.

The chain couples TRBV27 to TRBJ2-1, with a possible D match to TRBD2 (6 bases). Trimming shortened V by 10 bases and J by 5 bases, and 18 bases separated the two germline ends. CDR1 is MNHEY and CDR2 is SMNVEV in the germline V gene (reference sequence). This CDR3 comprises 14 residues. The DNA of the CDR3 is TGTGCCAATCCGACTAGAAAGTTTCACAATGAGCAGTTCTTC. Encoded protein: CANPTRKFHNEQFF.

The CDR3 nucleotides are TGCAGCGCCTCAGCGGGGGGGCCGGGTCTTGGGACCCAGTACTTC. Translating it yields CSASAGGPGLGTQYF. This chain joins TRBV29-1 and TRBJ2-5, with 10 nucleotides matching TRBD2. The trim removed 7 bases at V and 7 bases at J, leaving 15 bases unmatched. Germline CDR1 reads SQVTM; CDR2 reads ANQGSEA. CDR3 length: 15 residues.

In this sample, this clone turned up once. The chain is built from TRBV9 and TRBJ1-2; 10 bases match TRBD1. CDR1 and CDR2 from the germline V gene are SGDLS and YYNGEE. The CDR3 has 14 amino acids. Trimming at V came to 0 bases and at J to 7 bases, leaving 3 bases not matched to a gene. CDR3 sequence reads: CASSVATGGRGYTF. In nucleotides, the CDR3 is TGTGCCAGCAGCGTAGCGACAGGGGGCCGTGGCTACACCTTC.

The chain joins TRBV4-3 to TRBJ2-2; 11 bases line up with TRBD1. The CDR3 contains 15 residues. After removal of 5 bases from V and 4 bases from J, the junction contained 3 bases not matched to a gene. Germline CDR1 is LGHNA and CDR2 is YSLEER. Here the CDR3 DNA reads TGCGCCAGCAGCGTTGGGACAGGGGGCACCGGGGAGCTGTTTTTT. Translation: CASSVGTGGTGELFF.

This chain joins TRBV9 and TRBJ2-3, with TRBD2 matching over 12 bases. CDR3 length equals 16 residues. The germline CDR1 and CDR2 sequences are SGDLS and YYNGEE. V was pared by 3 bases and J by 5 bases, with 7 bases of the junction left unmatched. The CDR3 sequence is CASSAASGRAQDTQYF. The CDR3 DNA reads TGTGCCAGCAGCGCCGCTAGCGGGAGGGCCCAAGATACGCAGTATTTT.

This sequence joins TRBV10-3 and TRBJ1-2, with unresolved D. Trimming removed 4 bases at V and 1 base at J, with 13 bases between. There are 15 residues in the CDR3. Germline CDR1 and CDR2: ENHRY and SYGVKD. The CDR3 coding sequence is TGTGCCATCAGTGTCAGTCAGAACCTTAACTATGGCTACACCTTC. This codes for CAISVSQNLNYGYTF.

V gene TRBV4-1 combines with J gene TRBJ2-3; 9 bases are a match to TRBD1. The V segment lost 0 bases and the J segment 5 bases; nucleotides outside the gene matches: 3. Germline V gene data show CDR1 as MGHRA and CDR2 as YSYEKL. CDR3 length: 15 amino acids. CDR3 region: CASSQEYRGQDTQYF. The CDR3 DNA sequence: TGCGCCAGCAGCCAAGAATACAGGGGGCAAGATACGCAGTATTTT.

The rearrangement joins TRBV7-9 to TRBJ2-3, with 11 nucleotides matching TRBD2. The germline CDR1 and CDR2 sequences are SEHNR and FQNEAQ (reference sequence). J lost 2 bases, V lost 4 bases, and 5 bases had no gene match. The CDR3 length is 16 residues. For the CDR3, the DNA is TGTGCCAGCAGCTCTCTTAGCGGGGGGGCCACAGATACGCAGTATTTT. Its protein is CASSSLSGGATDTQYF.

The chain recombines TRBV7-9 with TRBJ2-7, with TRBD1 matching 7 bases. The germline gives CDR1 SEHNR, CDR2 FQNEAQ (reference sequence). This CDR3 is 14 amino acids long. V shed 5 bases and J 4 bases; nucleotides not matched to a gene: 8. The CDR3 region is CASSSPGQSYEQYF. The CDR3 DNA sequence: TGTGCCAGCAGCAGCCCGGGACAGAGTTACGAGCAGTACTTC.

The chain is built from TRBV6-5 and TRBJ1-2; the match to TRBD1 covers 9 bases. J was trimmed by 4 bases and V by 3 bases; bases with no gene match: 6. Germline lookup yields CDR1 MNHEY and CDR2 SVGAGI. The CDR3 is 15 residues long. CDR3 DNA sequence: TGTGCCAGCAGTTATAACAGGGGGCCAGGCTATGGCTACACCTTC. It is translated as CASSYNRGPGYGYTF.

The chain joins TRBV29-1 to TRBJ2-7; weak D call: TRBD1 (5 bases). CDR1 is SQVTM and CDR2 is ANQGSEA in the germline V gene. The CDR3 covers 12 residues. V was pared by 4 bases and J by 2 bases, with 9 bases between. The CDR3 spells CSVVKGPYEQYF. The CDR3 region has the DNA TGCAGCGTTGTGAAGGGGCCCTACGAGCAGTACTTC.

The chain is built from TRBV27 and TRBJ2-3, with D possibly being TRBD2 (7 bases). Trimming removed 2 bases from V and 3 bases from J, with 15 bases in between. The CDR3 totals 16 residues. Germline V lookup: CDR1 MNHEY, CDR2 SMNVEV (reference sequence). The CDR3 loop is CASSLKWGGLTDTQYF. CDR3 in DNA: TGTGCCAGCAGTTTAAAGTGGGGGGGCCTAACAGATACGCAGTATTTT.

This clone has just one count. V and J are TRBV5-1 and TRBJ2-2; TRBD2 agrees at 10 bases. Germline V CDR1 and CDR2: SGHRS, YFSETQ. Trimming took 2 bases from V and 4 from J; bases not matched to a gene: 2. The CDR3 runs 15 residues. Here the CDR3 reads CASSFTSGITGELFF. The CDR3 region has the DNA TGCGCCAGCAGCTTCACTAGCGGGATCACCGGGGAGCTGTTTTTT. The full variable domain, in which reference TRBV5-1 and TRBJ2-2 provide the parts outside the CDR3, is KAGVTQTPRYLIKTRGQQVTLSCSPISGHRSVSWYQQTPGQGLQFLFEYFSETQRNKGNFPGRFSGRQFSNSRSEMNVSTLELGDSALYLCASSFTSGITGELFFGEGSRLTVL.

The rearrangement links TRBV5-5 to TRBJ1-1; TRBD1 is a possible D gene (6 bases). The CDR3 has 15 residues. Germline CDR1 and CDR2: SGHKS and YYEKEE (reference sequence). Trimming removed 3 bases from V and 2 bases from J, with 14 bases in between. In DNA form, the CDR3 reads TGTGCCAGCAGCTCCATGACAGGTGGTAACACTGAAGCTTTCTTT. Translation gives CASSSMTGGNTEAFF.

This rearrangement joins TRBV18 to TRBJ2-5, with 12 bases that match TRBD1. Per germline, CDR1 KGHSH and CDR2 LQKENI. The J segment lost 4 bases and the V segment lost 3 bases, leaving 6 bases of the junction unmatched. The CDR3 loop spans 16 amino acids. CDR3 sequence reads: CASSPGTGGFGETQYF. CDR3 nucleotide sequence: TGTGCCAGCTCACCCGGGACAGGGGGCTTTGGAGAGACCCAGTACTTC.

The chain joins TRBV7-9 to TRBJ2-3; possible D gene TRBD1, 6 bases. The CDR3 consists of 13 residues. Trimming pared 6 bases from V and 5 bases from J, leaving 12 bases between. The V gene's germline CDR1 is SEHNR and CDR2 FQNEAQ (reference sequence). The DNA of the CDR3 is TGTGCCAGCAGAAAGTCAGGGGAAGATACGCAGTATTTT. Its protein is CASRKSGEDTQYF.

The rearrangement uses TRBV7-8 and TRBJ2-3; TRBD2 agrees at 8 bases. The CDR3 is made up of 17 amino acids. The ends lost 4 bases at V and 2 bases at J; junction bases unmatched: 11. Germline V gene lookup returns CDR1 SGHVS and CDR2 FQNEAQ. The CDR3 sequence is CASSYSPGGGFTDTQYF. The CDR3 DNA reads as TGTGCCAGCAGCTACTCTCCGGGAGGGGGGTTCACAGATACGCAGTATTTT. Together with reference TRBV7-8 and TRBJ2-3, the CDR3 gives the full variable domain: GAGVSQSPRYKVAKRGQDVALRCDPISGHVSLFWYQQALGQGPEFLTYFQNEAQLDKSGLPSDRFFAERPEGSVSTLKIQRTQQEDSAVYLCASSYSPGGGFTDTQYFGPGTRLTVL.